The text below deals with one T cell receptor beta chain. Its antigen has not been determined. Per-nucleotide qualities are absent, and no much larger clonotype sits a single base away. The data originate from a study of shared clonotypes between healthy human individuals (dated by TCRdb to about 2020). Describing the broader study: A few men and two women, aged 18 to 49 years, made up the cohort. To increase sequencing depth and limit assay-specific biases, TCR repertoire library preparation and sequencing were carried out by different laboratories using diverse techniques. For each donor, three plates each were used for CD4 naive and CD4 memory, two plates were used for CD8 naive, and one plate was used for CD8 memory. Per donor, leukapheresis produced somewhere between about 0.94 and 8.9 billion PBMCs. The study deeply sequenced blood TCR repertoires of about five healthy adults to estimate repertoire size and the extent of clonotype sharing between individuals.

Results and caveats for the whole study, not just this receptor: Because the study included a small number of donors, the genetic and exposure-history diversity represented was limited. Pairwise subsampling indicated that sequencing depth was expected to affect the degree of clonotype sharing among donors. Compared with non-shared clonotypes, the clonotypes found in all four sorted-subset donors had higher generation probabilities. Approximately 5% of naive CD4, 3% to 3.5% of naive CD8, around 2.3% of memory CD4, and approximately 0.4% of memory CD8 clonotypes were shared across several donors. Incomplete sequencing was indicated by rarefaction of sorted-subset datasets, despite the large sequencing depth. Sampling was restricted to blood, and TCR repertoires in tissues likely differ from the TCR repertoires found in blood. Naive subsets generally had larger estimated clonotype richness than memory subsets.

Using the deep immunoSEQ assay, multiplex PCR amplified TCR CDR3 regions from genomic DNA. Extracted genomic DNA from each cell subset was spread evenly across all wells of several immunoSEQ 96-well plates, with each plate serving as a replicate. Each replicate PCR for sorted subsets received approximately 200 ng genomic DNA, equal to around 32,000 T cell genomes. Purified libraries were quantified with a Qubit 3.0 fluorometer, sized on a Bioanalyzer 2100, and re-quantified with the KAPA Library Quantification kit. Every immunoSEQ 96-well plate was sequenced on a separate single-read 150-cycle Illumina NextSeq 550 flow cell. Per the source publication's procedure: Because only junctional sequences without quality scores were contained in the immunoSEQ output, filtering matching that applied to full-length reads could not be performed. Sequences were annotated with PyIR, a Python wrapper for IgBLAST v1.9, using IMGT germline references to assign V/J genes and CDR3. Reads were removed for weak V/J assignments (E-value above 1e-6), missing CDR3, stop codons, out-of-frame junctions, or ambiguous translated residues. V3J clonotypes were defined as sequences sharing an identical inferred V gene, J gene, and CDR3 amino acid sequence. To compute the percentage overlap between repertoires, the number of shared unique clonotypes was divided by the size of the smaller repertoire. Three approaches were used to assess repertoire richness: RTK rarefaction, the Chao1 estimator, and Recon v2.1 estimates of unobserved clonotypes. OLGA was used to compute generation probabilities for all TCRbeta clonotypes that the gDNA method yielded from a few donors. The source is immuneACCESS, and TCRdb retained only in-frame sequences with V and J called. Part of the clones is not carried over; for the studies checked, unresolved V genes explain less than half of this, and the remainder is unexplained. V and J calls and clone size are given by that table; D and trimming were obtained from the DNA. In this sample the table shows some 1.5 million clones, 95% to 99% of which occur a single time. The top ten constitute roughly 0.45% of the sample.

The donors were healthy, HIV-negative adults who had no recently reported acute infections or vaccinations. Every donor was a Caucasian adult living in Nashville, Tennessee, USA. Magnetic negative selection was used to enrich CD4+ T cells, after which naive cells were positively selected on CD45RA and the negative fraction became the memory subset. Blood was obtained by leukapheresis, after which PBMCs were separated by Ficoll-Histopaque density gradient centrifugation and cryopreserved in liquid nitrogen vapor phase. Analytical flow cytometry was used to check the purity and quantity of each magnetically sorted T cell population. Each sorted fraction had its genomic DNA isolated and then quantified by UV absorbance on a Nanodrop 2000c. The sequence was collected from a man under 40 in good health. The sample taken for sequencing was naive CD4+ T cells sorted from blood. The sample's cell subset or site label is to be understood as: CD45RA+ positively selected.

The CDR3 loop reads CSVDLQGNEQFF. DNA sequence: TGCAGCGTAGACTTGCAGGGAAATGAGCAGTTCTTC. The sequence joins TRBV29-1 to TRBJ2-1; a tentative D match to TRBD1 spans 5 bases. The CDR3, from cysteine to phenylalanine, totals 12 residues. Of all the DNA, just the CDR3 is kept, 36 bases in frame from base 1. V loses 6 bases, J loses 7 bases, and the germline ends lie 13 bases apart. As encoded in the germline V gene, CDR1 is SQVTM while CDR2 is ANQGSEA.